The subject of this entry is one T cell receptor (beta chain). The CDR3 spans 17 residues. The data originate from a study of blood T cell repertoires in COVID-19. Whole-study context: Samples representing acute and convalescent COVID-19 were sourced from the United States, Italy and Spain. Sample material is recorded as cDNA or gDNA derived from T cells, B-cell-depleted T cells, or PBMCs.

In the original processing: Reference gene primer amplification in the assay estimated nucleated cell counts. This table comes from immunoSEQ multiplex PCR, and its TCRdb copy is limited to in-frame clones, with some not included. The V and J calls and clone size come from that table; D and trimming were worked out from the DNA. This table holds 200,000 to 250,000 clones, 82% found once. The receptor was derived from a woman of 80 years or more with acute or convalescent COVID-19. The source material was peripheral blood. V usage is TRBV21-1 and J usage is TRBJ1-3. TRBV21-1 is noted as a pseudogene. The CDR3 reads CASSKNKVPGSGNTIYF. The CDR3 DNA follows: TGTGCCAGCAGCAAAAATAAGGTCCCCGGGTCTGGAAACACCATATATTTT.